The 6 T cell receptor beta chains given below trace back to one sample, sequenced in a study of regulatory T cells in long-lasting Graves disease. The time point was: persistent/refractory GD, antithyroid drugs over 5 years with positive TRAb. Extracted PBMC RNA gave rise to the TCR library. Combining iRepertoire HTBI primers with Arm-PCR of CDR3 regions, the authors built TCR beta libraries. TCRdb analysed the multiplex PCR reads with MiXCR anew, one entry per CDR3 protein. The sample lists under 500,000 distinct CDR3 sequences, 20% to 25% occurring once. The sequencing used peripheral blood mononuclear cells (PBMCs), collected when the disease was refractory, from a patient treated with antithyroid drugs. These receptors all stem from a female donor with Graves disease.

This clonotype was found many times. The chain has TRBV12-3 or TRBV12-4 and TRBJ1-5; D gene uncertain. V was cut by 6 bases and J by 0 bases, with 9 bases left in between. This CDR3 contains 14 residues. In DNA, the CDR3 is TGTGCCAGCAGGAACAGCTATAGCAATCAGCCCCAGCATTTT. This translates into CASRNSYSNQPQHF.

The count of this clonotype is one. DNA of the CDR3: TGTGCCAGCGTGGGGGGCAGGAGCACAGATACGCAGTATTTT. Its translation is CASVGGRSTDTQYF. The J gene is TRBJ2-3, the V gene TRBV2; D is possibly TRBD1 or TRBD2 (6 bases each). The germline V gene encodes CDR1 SNHLY and CDR2 FYNNEI. The CDR3 contains 14 residues. V lost 8 bases to trimming and J lost 0 bases, with 12 bases between them. The variable domain in full, completed from reference TRBV2 and TRBJ2-3, reads EPEVTQTPSHQVTQMGQEVILRCVPISNHLYFYWYRQILGQKVEFLVSFYNNEISEKSEIFDDQFSVERPDGSNFTLKIRSTKLEDSAMYFCASVGGRSTDTQYFGPGTRLTVL.

This clonotype was detected only a few times. The V and J genes are TRBV12-3 or TRBV12-4 and TRBJ2-3; TRBD2 agrees at 11 bases. The CDR3 is 15 amino acids. V trimming: 6 bases; J trimming: 4 bases; junction bases outside the gene matches: 6. Here the CDR3 reads CASRVAGGRADTQYF. CDR3 DNA: TGTGCCAGCAGGGTAGCGGGAGGGCGCGCAGATACGCAGTATTTT.

The rearrangement joins TRBV2 to TRBJ2-2; D unclear. There are 15 residues in the CDR3. Trimming pared 2 bases from V and 4 bases from J, leaving 11 bases between. The germline V gene has CDR1 SNHLY and CDR2 FYNNEI. DNA of the CDR3: TGTGCCAGCAGTGAATTGCGAGCAAGCACCGGGGAGCTGTTTTTT. Translated: CASSELRASTGELFF.

At least ten counts were recorded for this clonotype. This rearrangement joins TRBV28 to TRBJ1-2; TRBD1 is a possible D gene (6 bases). Germline loops: CDR1 MDHEN, CDR2 SYDVKM. The V and J ends lost 5 bases and 0 bases respectively, with 13 bases between them. The CDR3 extends over 15 amino acids. The CDR3 DNA is TGTGCCAGCAGTGATAGGGGGGTTGCTAACTATGGCTACACCTTC. This codes for CASSDRGVANYGYTF.

This clonotype was detected a few times. The V gene is TRBV19, the J gene TRBJ2-4, with TRBD2 identical over 11 bases. CDR1 is LNHDA, CDR2 SQIVND, per germline (reference sequence). The CDR3 contains 14 residues. The junction had 4 bases not matched to a gene; V was cut back by 6 bases and J by 6 bases. The CDR3 loop reads CASSTGTSGNIQYF. In nucleotides, the CDR3 is TGTGCCAGTAGCACCGGGACTAGCGGAAACATTCAGTACTTC.